This T cell receptor beta chain was obtained from a study of cytomegalovirus exposure and HLA in healthy donors (dated by TCRdb to the late 2010s). In the study overall: An earlier analysis of about 560 of the donors reported over 250 Gb of sequence data and 90 million to 120 million unique TCR beta sequences obtained from around 190 million T cells. Rather than drawing on any new phenotypic data, the later analysis identified candidate immune exposures from TCR beta sequences and the way those sequences occurred across donors. To predict cytomegalovirus infection status, the study combined high-throughput TCR immunosequencing, statistical association of individual TCRs with disease status, and machine learning. In addition to the first cohort of hundreds of subjects, a separate validation cohort of approximately 110 different subjects was used. In a later genetic analysis, genome-wide SNP genotypes for about 65% of the roughly 670 donors were used, and that subset was treated as a discovery cohort. Every discovery cohort repertoire had been produced on one sequencing platform. About five DR-DQ haplotypes were handled as single units for association and clustering, since linkage in the cohort was strong. Among the approximately 420 genotyped donors, approximately 77% belonged to the genetic ancestry cluster associated with self-reported Caucasian donors. Alongside the repertoire data, information on donor age, sex, ethnicity and CMV serostatus was compiled. A later analysis re-examined previously published TCR beta repertoires from around 670 donors and added high-resolution HLA genotyping to investigate patterns of TCR occurrence. To decide whether each TCR beta V gene segment behaved as functional or pseudogenic, an earlier analysis of some 600 of the donors relied on high-throughput TCR beta sequencing. Among around 400 genotyped donors of the cohort, an average of around 220,000 unique TCR beta nucleotide sequences was sequenced per donor, of which roughly 17% were non-productive. The aim of the study was to test whether cataloging public T cell receptors could identify signatures of past pathogen exposure. HLA typing covered class I and class II loci at four-digit resolution. The study profiled the T cell repertoires of approximately 700 subjects by immunosequencing and related them to cytomegalovirus serostatus. About 320 gigabases of sequencing data and approximately 85 million unique TCR sequences were included in an early release covering about 700 HLA-typed donors. The number of typed donors differed by locus: about 629-640 for A, B, C, DRB1 and DQB1; approximately 520 for DQA1; roughly 600 for DPA1; and 450 to 480 for DPB1.

Details on this clone: The antigen this receptor binds is unknown. Per-nucleotide qualities are absent, and no much larger clonotype sits a single base away.

Study-wide conclusions, independent of this receptor: While some public TCRs were present in many individuals, most TCR sequences turned up only very rarely across donors. In a later analysis, most CMV-associated TCR beta chains were found to appear HLA-restricted, with HLA associations seemingly driven largely by CMV exposure. The study listed approximately 150 TCR beta chains as associated with cytomegalovirus. A further reported finding was that TCR beta sequences accurately predicted the HLA-A and HLA-B alleles for most subjects in the first cohort. Some IMGT-functional V segments, including TRBV6-2 and TRBV6-3, could not be told apart with the 87-base-pair reads, so those segments were excluded. The authors suggested that the approach could potentially be extended to other disease states and immunological phenotypes. The classifier was reported to diagnose cytomegalovirus status with high specificity and sensitivity in both the original and validation cohorts. Sequencing depth was assumed to be roughly uniform across donors in the presence/absence analyses, though that assumption may not hold. At a false discovery rate of 0.05, a later analysis linked 15,000 to 20,000 TCR beta sequences to specific HLA alleles. A later analysis found that HLA-associated TCR beta chains were more clonally expanded and had lower generation probabilities than equally common non-associated chains. CMV serostatus was the only immune exposure information available for the cohort. A later analysis found that TCR association rates varied across HLA loci, with DRB1 alleles showing the most associated TCRs and HLA-C alleles the fewest. An earlier analysis of some 560 of the donors showed that most TCR beta V segments appeared in productive rearrangements either about 87% or about 30% of the time, which broadly matched IMGT annotations. According to a later genetic analysis, donors in an Asian-associated ancestry cluster had fewer N-insertions in productive TCRs than the approximately 610-donor mean. Correlated functional status among segregating V segments might reflect linkage disequilibrium, but an unknown experimental factor could not be ruled out. Several of the top co-occurrence clusters appeared to be linked to parvovirus B19, influenza, CMV and Epstein-Barr virus, according to a later analysis. HLA typing was unavailable for some donors at each locus, so association tests used only the typed subset. The cohort was sequenced for TCR beta chains only, and without alpha or paired-chain data the features that could be detected were limited. The earlier analysis of approximately 540 of the donors excluded roughly 16 rarely observed V segments, including chromosome 9 orphons, because counts were too low. In a later genetic analysis, a missense DCLRE1C variant was associated with V-gene and J-gene trimming of TCR beta chains, and the association was replicated in an independent cohort. A group of highly shared sequence variants was considered likely to be a technical artifact of the sequencing pipeline. In vitro tests confirmed that a few of the cytomegalovirus-associated TCR beta chains recognize cytomegalovirus antigens. Assigning TCR associations to individual alleles was difficult when HLA alleles, especially DR and DQ, strongly co-occurred.

The cohort comprised fewer than 700 healthy bone marrow donors. At the time of sampling, every cohort member was nominally healthy, though immune exposures that went unrecorded were likely present. The donor was CMV seronegative and belonged to the group of around 350 seronegative cohort members. Each donor provided a peripheral blood sample, and peripheral blood mononuclear cells were used for TCR beta sequencing. Genomic DNA extraction from the blood cell samples was performed with the Qiagen DNeasy Blood Extraction Kit. Including cysteine and phenylalanine, the CDR3 has 17 amino acids. Left in the record is the CDR3 DNA by itself, 51 bases read in frame from the first base. The V end gives up 2 bases and the J end 4 bases, leaving 8 bases in the junction not matched to a gene. The germline V gene gives CDR1 as SGHTA and CDR2 as FQGTGA. The method was the immunoSEQ multiplex PCR assay. A mixture of 60 forward primers for TCR Vbeta segments and 13 reverse primers for TCR Jbeta segments was used in the multiplex PCR. A multiplex PCR assay on genomic DNA amplified the CDR3 region of rearranged TCR beta genes. The Illumina HiSeq System was used to sequence the amplified TCR beta libraries as 87-base-pair reads. Per the source publication's procedure: A later analysis tallied approximately 87 million unique TCR beta chains across the 666 repertoires, and around 10 million of those chains were shared by two or more donors. Raw reads were error-corrected and collapsed into unique sequences with a nearest-neighbor algorithm that merged closely related sequences to remove PCR and sequencing errors. CDR3 sequences were aligned to IMGT reference sequences to assign V, D and J gene segments. For a sequence to be retained, a match of at least six nucleotides was required to both a V gene segment and a J gene segment. Rearrangements were called productive when the CDR3 lacked stop codons and stayed in frame with V and J; all others were non-productive. Following IMGT convention, CDR3 was defined as the stretch from the second conserved V-encoded cysteine up to the conserved J-encoded phenylalanine. The earlier analysis of 500 to 650 of the donors excluded any sequence lacking an unambiguous match to a single V gene segment. An earlier analysis of a few hundred of the donors called V segments functional above 56.7% productive rearrangements and segregating when the between-donor standard deviation exceeded 5%. A statistical classification framework was developed to diagnose cytomegalovirus status using the catalog of TCR beta chain sequences. In a later analysis, V and J genes were assigned by comparing TCR nucleotide sequences against IMGT/GENE-DB human TR gene sequences. The TCRdist pipeline was used in a later analysis to assign CDR3 sequences and most-parsimonious VDJ recombination scenarios. In a later analysis, each TCR beta chain was defined by its CDR3 amino acid sequence together with its V-gene family, and reads lacking a unique V-gene family were excluded. In a later analysis, 500 to 650 highly shared, low-generation-probability nucleotide sequences were removed to address suspected cross-contamination and a sequencing artifact. For each public chain, a later analysis derived a clonal expansion index from normalized ranks of inferred template counts within each repertoire. In a later analysis, generation probabilities were computed using a VDJ recombination model fitted to out-of-frame rearrangements, and the results were checked against IGoR. In a later analysis, TCR-TCR, TCR-HLA and TCR-CMV co-occurrence was scored with hypergeometric tests, and a repertoire-size bias correction was applied to TCR pairs. A later analysis estimated false discovery rates by permuting HLA or CMV assignments 20 times. A later analysis grouped co-occurring TCRs with DBSCAN, adding TCRdist sequence similarity when clustering within HLA-allele-positive subsets. Co-occurrence clustering excluded repertoires with fewer than 30,000 or more than 120,000 public chains, plus five with anomalous nucleotide sharing. TCRdb holds this immuneACCESS table with in-frame rearrangements only. Some clones are missing; in checked studies, unresolved V genes explain under half, and the rest has no known cause. The V and J calls and clone size are taken from that table; D and trimming were inferred from the DNA. In all, the sample holds roughly 160,000 clones, and roughly 70% of those were seen once. About 1.6% of the sample comes from the top ten.

The rearranged segments are TRBV7-3 and TRBJ2-5, with 12 bases in between that match TRBD1. This receptor was identified in a girl aged 5-17 years in good health and CMV-seronegative. The sample comprised PBMCs. The nucleotides read TGTGCCAGCAGCTTAGACGGGACAGGGGGCCTTGGAGAGACCCAGTACTTC. It translates to CASSLDGTGGLGETQYF.